What follows are 21 T cell receptor beta chains derived from one specimen sequenced in a study of blood T cell repertoires in COVID-19. The assay was immunoSEQ multiplex PCR, and TCRdb's table has in-frame clones only and misses some. The table has about 230,000 clones, over 85% seen once. Material for sequencing was PBMCs or T cells enriched from blood (not recorded which). These TCRs come from a young woman with acute COVID-19.

The genes are TRBV5-4 and TRBJ2-3; D is unresolved. The CDR3 covers 16 residues. V shed 2 bases and J shed 3 bases, with 16 bases lying between them. Germline V gene lookup returns CDR1 SGHNT and CDR2 YYREEE (reference sequence). The CDR3 DNA reads as TGTGCCAGCAGCTTCGGCTTAAATCAGAGGACAGATACGCAGTATTTT. Translating it yields CASSFGLNQRTDTQYF. Complete variable domain (other parts from reference TRBV5-4 and TRBJ2-3): ETGVTQSPTHLIKTRGQQVTLRCSSQSGHNTVSWYQQALGQGPQFIFQYYREEENGRGNFPPRFSGLQFPNYSSELNVNALELDDSALYLCASSFGLNQRTDTQYFGPGTRLTVL.

In DNA, the CDR3 is TGTGCCAGCAGCTTCGGACAGGGAGCATCACCCCTCCACTTT. Protein product: CASSFGQGASPLHF. The chain has TRBV7-3 and TRBJ1-6; 8 nucleotides align to TRBD1. The CDR3 length is 14 residues. The V and J ends lost 3 bases and 10 bases, in that order; junction bases with no gene match: 5. Germline V CDR1 and CDR2: SGHTA, FQGTGA.

This sequence joins TRBV7-9 and TRBJ1-4; 10 nucleotides line up with TRBD1. CDR3 length: 15 residues. V shed 4 bases, J shed 7 bases, and the junction held 6 bases outside the gene matches. Germline V lookup: CDR1 SEHNR, CDR2 FQNEAQ (reference sequence). The CDR3 region has the DNA TGTGCCAGCAGCTCCACCGGGACAGGGGCTGAAAAACTGTTTTTT. This sequence encodes CASSSTGTGAEKLFF.

J is TRBJ1-1 and V is TRBV9; D possibly corresponds to TRBD1 (6 bases). Germline V gives CDR1 SGDLS, CDR2 YYNGEE. Trimming took 1 base from V and 4 from J, leaving 17 bases between them. The CDR3 length is 16 residues. The DNA for the CDR3 is TGTGCCAGCAGCGTAATACAGGGAGTCGGGCTCACTGAAGCTTTCTTT. Protein product: CASSVIQGVGLTEAFF.

The chain couples TRBV7-2 to TRBJ2-5; a weak D match, TRBD1 (6 bases). The germline V and J ends were trimmed by 3 bases and 5 bases, with 19 bases remaining between them. The CDR3 is 16 residues long. CDR1 and CDR2 from the germline V gene are SGHTA and FQGNSA. The DNA for the CDR3 is TGTGCCAGCAGCTTCCCTCTGGGCAGGGGAGCTGAGACCCAGTACTTC. Amino acid sequence: CASSFPLGRGAETQYF.

The genes are TRBV24-1 and TRBJ1-6; D not certain. The CDR3 length is 13 residues. The V gene lost 4 bases and the J gene lost 13 bases, with 13 bases spanning the gap. Germline-derived CDR1 and CDR2 are KGHDR and SFDVKD. The CDR3 bases are TGTGCCACCAGTGACGATTTGATGGGCCCCCTCCACTTT. Residues: CATSDDLMGPLHF.

The chain employs TRBV7-2 and TRBJ2-5; no firm D call. The CDR3 spans 15 residues. Trimming removed 7 bases from V and 2 bases from J, with 17 bases in between. Germline CDR1 is SGHTA and CDR2 is FQGNSA. CDR3 nucleotides: TGTGCCAGCACCGGTTTAGCTTTCGGGCAAGAGACCCAGTACTTC. Its protein product is CASTGLAFGQETQYF. The variable domain in full, with the rest retrieved from reference TRBV7-2 and TRBJ2-5, is GAGVSQSPSNKVTEKGKDVELRCDPISGHTALYWYRQSLGQGLEFLIYFQGNSAPDKSGLPSDRFSAERTGGSVSTLTIQRTQQEDSAVYLCASTGLAFGQETQYFGPGTRLLVL.

This clone came up once. The V call is TRBV30, the J call TRBJ2-1, with 7 bases aligning to TRBD2. The CDR3 length is 15 residues. V gave up 4 bases and J gave up 3 bases; unmatched junction bases: 9. Germline values: CDR1 GTSNPN, CDR2 SVGIG (reference sequence). The DNA of the CDR3 is TGTGCCTGGAAGACTTGGACGGGGGGCTACAATGAGCAGTTCTTC. Its protein product is CAWKTWTGGYNEQFF.

This sequence joins TRBV18 and TRBJ2-5; 14 nucleotides align to TRBD2. With V trimmed by 6 bases and J by 1 base, 4 bases remained unmatched. CDR3 length equals 16 residues. Germline V lookup: CDR1 KGHSH, CDR2 LQKENI. CDR3 loop: CASSLGTSGGQETQYF. The CDR3 nucleotides are TGTGCCAGCTCTCTCGGGACTAGCGGGGGCCAAGAGACCCAGTACTTC.

The chain uses TRBV19 and TRBJ1-5; 9 bases line up with TRBD1. The CDR3 consists of 16 residues. Unmatched junction bases numbered 8, after V lost 5 bases and J lost 3 bases. Germline CDR1 and CDR2: LNHDA and SQIVND (reference sequence). Written as DNA, the CDR3 is TGTGCCAGTAGTCCCACCGGGACAGGGAACAATCAGCCCCAGCATTTT. Its protein product is CASSPTGTGNNQPQHF.

The chain recombines TRBV5-1 with TRBJ1-2; 7 bases are a match to TRBD1. Germline lookup yields CDR1 SGHRS and CDR2 YFSETQ. J was trimmed by 2 bases and V by 4 bases; bases with no gene match: 5. The CDR3 runs 14 residues. The CDR3 region has the DNA TGCGCCAGCAGCAGGGACAGCGACAACTATGGCTACACCTTC. This gives the protein CASSRDSDNYGYTF. Full variable domain (remainder filled in from reference TRBV5-1 and TRBJ1-2): KAGVTQTPRYLIKTRGQQVTLSCSPISGHRSVSWYQQTPGQGLQFLFEYFSETQRNKGNFPGRFSGRQFSNSRSEMNVSTLELGDSALYLCASSRDSDNYGYTFGSGTRLTVV.

The rearrangement uses TRBV5-1 and TRBJ1-1; D remains ambiguous. V shed 4 bases and J shed 1 base, with 8 bases lying between them. Germline V gene lookup returns CDR1 SGHRS and CDR2 YFSETQ. The CDR3 is 13 residues long. The CDR3 here is CASSREKNTEAFF. CDR3 nucleotide sequence: TGCGCCAGCAGCCGGGAGAAGAACACTGAAGCTTTCTTT.

V is TRBV28 and J is TRBJ2-7, with 10 positions matching TRBD1. V trimming: 4 bases; J trimming: 9 bases; junction bases outside the gene matches: 15. The germline gives CDR1 MDHEN, CDR2 SYDVKM. This CDR3 region has 16 residues. DNA for the CDR3: TGTGCCAGCAGTTCTAGATTACTTGGGACAGGGGACTGGCAGTACTTC. Its protein product is CASSSRLLGTGDWQYF.

The V gene is TRBV3-1 (or the pseudogene TRBV3-2), the J gene TRBJ2-1, with TRBD2 matching over 8 bases. The CDR3 contains 15 residues. CDR1 is LGHDT, CDR2 YNNKEL, per germline (reference sequence). Germline trimming cut 7 bases from V and 9 bases from J; bases unmatched to any gene: 14. The CDR3: CASTRLGRGGGEQFF. CDR3 in DNA: TGTGCCAGCACCCGGCTCGGCCGGGGGGGCGGTGAGCAGTTCTTC.

The chain is built from TRBV5-6 and TRBJ1-1; D is perhaps TRBD1 (6 bases). V dropped 4 bases and J dropped 2 bases, with 12 bases sitting between them. The length of the CDR3 is 14 residues. CDR1 SGHDT and CDR2 YYEEEE come from the germline V gene. The CDR3 loop is CASSQSGGNTEAFF. The DNA of the CDR3 is TGTGCCAGCAGCCAGTCGGGGGGCAACACTGAAGCTTTCTTT.

The table lists this clone with a count of one. The chain links TRBV20-1 to TRBJ1-4, with 9 bases identical to TRBD1. The germline V gene has CDR1 DFQATT and CDR2 SNEGSKA (reference sequence). This CDR3 is built from 15 residues. The junction had 8 bases not matched to a gene; V was cut back by 5 bases and J by 4 bases. CDR3 nucleotides: TGCAGTGCTGGTGGGACAGGGTTTCATAATGAAAAACTGTTTTTT. It specifies CSAGGTGFHNEKLFF.

V usage is TRBV7-2 and J usage is TRBJ1-4; the match to TRBD1 covers 9 bases. The length of the CDR3 is 15 residues. Germline lookup yields CDR1 SGHTA and CDR2 FQGNSA. J gave up 5 bases and V 1 base, and 2 bases lay outside the gene matches. CDR3 nucleotides: TGTGCCAGCAGCTTAGGGGACAGGGAGAATGAAAAACTGTTTTTT. This gives the protein CASSLGDRENEKLFF.

This chain connects TRBV5-1 to TRBJ1-1, with TRBD1 matching 7 bases. Germline trimming cut 0 bases from V and 1 base from J; bases unmatched to any gene: 0. The germline gives CDR1 SGHRS, CDR2 YFSETQ. The CDR3 covers 14 residues. The CDR3 protein is CASSLGTGNTEAFF. CDR3 in DNA: TGCGCCAGCAGCTTGGGGACAGGGAACACTGAAGCTTTCTTT.

V is TRBV2 and J is TRBJ1-5; D is possibly TRBD1 (5 bases). The germline gives CDR1 SNHLY, CDR2 FYNNEI. This CDR3 is built from 13 residues. The V end was cut by 8 bases, the J end by 3 bases, with 11 bases between. CDR3 DNA: TGTGCCAGCGGGCAGGGCCCCAATCAGCCCCAGCATTTT. Translation gives CASGQGPNQPQHF.

This rearrangement joins TRBV4-1 to TRBJ2-3; TRBD2 aligns across 12 bases. Germline CDR1 and CDR2: MGHRA and YSYEKL. The CDR3 totals 18 residues. V dropped 0 bases and J dropped 5; count of bases not matched to a gene: 9. CDR3: CASSQDPSGGAGGDTQYF. CDR3 bases: TGCGCCAGCAGCCAAGACCCTAGCGGGGGGGCCGGGGGAGATACGCAGTATTTT.

This chain uses TRBV4-1 with TRBJ1-5, with D possibly TRBD1 on 5 matching bases. Trimming shortened V by 0 bases and J by 0 bases, and 12 bases separated the two germline ends. The germline V gene has CDR1 MGHRA and CDR2 YSYEKL. This CDR3 has 17 residues. DNA of the CDR3: TGCGCCAGCAGCCAAGAGTTATGGGGCAATAGCAATCAGCCCCAGCATTTT. Protein product: CASSQELWGNSNQPQHF.